This TCR beta chain originates from a study of T cells in Graves' hyperthyroidism and ophthalmopathy. The CDR3 regions of TCR beta were amplified from RNA transcripts. Primed by the HTBI set, a first-round RT-PCR was run on the TCR CDR3. Via MiXCR, TCRdb re-called the multiplex PCR reads, giving one row per CDR3 protein. Counted here are approximately 590,000 distinct CDR3 sequences, about 43% occurring once; the ten biggest clones make up roughly 8.2%. Germline trimming cut 7 bases from V and 5 bases from J; bases unmatched to any gene: 6. This CDR3 spans 13 amino acids. General study findings and limits: Within blood appeared most thyroid clonotypes that had expanded above 0.001. The authors' 13 V-J model separated ophthalmopathy from stable hyperthyroidism.

The hyperthyroidism patients had all been newly diagnosed, and their disease duration was under 2 months. Their ages ranged from 18 to 65 years. Orbital computed tomography and thyroid ultrasound, together with serum TRAb and thyroxine and clinical symptoms, were used for diagnoses. For this clonotype: Its antigen is still unknown.

This chain connects TRBV12-3 or TRBV12-4 to TRBJ1-1; 8 nucleotides agree with TRBD1. Sequenced: peripheral blood or thyroid tissue (not recorded which). The receptor was derived from a woman aged 18-30 years with Graves' hyperthyroidism. The CDR3 is CASKQGARTEAFF. The CDR3 DNA is TGTGCCAGCAAGCAGGGGGCGCGGACTGAAGCTTTCTTT.